This TCR beta chain is from a study of T cells after yellow fever vaccination. It was through 5'RACE template switching that TCR cDNA was made, with a universal primer site and UMIs added. From the 5' RACE reads, TCRdb called clonotypes with MiXCR, one entry per CDR3 protein. The table records 200,000 to 300,000 distinct CDR3 sequences, over 6.5% of them present only once. At least ten counts were recorded for this clonotype. The ends were cut back, 11 bases at V and 5 bases at J, with 16 bases in the middle. The length of the CDR3 is 13 residues. CDR1 is SGHTA and CDR2 is FQGNSA in the germline V gene.

The specimen was CD4+ T cells sorted from PBMCs, collected on the day of the yellow fever booster vaccination. V is TRBV7-2 and J is TRBJ2-1; D call uncertain. The source is a man aged 25-45 years who received the YFV17D yellow fever vaccine. The CDR3 DNA is TGTGCCGTAGCCCTAGGTCCCCACAATGAGCAGTTCTTC. It yields the protein CAVALGPHNEQFF.